Below are 29 T cell receptor beta chains sequenced from a single sample in a study of T-cell memory formation after mild COVID-19 (dated by TCRdb to 2020 to 2023). Preparation of the library involved 5' RACE. For sequencing, an Illumina NovaSeq 6000 was employed. Starting from the raw public reads, TCRdb applied fastp trimming at Q25, assembled clones with MiXCR and retained in-frame beta chains. CDR3 protein duplicates are merged, each entry listing the most common genes and DNA. Across this sample there are about 470,000 distinct CDR3 sequences, with about 18% seen only once. Of the sample, over 9% is held by the ten largest clones. Sequenced material: PBMCs or a T cell subset sorted from them (not recorded which). These receptors all come from an adult woman who had mild COVID-19 (a few samples of this study predate the infection). The sample titles of this study are shuffled in the database, so cell type and time point are left out; the donor was told from shared clones.

In its sample, this clonotype was seen a few times. This chain uses TRBV19 with TRBJ2-7; 8 positions agree with TRBD2. The CDR3 is 15 amino acids. The germline V gene has CDR1 LNHDA and CDR2 SQIVND (reference sequence). The V segment lost 5 bases and the J segment 3 bases; nucleotides outside the gene matches: 9. The CDR3 DNA follows: TGTGCCAGTAGTTCGGGGGGGGCAGGGTACTACGAGCAGTACTTC. The encoded protein is CASSSGGAGYYEQYF.

The V call is TRBV19, the J call TRBJ2-6; D tentatively fits TRBD1 or TRBD2 (5 bases each). This CDR3 spans 16 amino acids. Germline CDR1 reads LNHDA; CDR2 reads SQIVND (reference sequence). V lost 0 bases and J lost 2, with 8 bases in between. The CDR3 is CASSIDRGTGANVLTF. For the CDR3, the DNA is TGTGCCAGTAGTATAGATCGGGGCACTGGGGCCAACGTCCTGACTTTC.

The chain is built from TRBV12-3 or TRBV12-4 and TRBJ1-3; maybe TRBD1 (5 bases). CDR3 length: 17 residues. V was trimmed by 7 bases and J by 0 bases, leaving 19 bases between them. CDR3 sequence (DNA): TGTGCCAGCACACCGGGACTCCTGAGCCCCTCTGGAAACACCATATATTTT. This encodes CASTPGLLSPSGNTIYF.

The chain couples TRBV29-1 to TRBJ2-7; TRBD1 matches 10 bases. Germline V gene lookup returns CDR1 SQVTM and CDR2 ANQGSEA. The CDR3 contains 13 residues. V lost 1 base and J lost 7; bases outside the gene matches: 4. Here the CDR3 reads CSVEGTGGREQYF. CDR3 DNA: TGCAGCGTTGAAGGGACAGGGGGTAGAGAGCAGTACTTC.

This clonotype showed up just a few times. The CDR3 spells CSVERGGLTDTQYF. CDR3 DNA: TGCAGTGTTGAGCGGGGGGGCCTCACAGATACGCAGTATTTT. The gene calls are TRBV20-1 and TRBJ2-3; TRBD2 matches at 10 bases. In germline, CDR1 is DFQATT, CDR2 SNEGSKA (reference sequence). With 7 bases clipped from V and 2 bases from J, the junction kept 6 bases outside the gene matches. The CDR3 consists of 14 residues.

The chain couples TRBV24-1 to TRBJ2-2, with a tentative D call TRBD1 (6 bases). Deletions cut 3 bases from V and 6 bases from J, with 19 bases between. The CDR3 runs to 17 residues. Germline loops: CDR1 KGHDR, CDR2 SFDVKD. CDR3 protein: CATSDQPSRDTAGELFF. CDR3 DNA sequence: TGTGCCACCAGTGATCAACCTTCCCGGGACACCGCCGGGGAGCTGTTTTTT.

This clonotype was detected only once. V and J are TRBV7-8 and TRBJ2-7; D may be TRBD1 or TRBD2 (5 bases each). Trimming pared 6 bases from V and 2 bases from J, leaving 17 bases between. The CDR3 contains 15 residues. CDR1 and CDR2 from the germline V gene are SGHVS and FQNEAQ. The CDR3 sequence is CASSSGPRGAYEQYF. In nucleotides, the CDR3 is TGTGCCAGCAGTTCCGGGCCCCGAGGGGCCTACGAGCAGTACTTC.

This clonotype turned up a few times. The rearrangement joins TRBV5-1 to TRBJ2-2; possible D gene TRBD1, 6 bases. Looked up from germline, CDR1 is SGHRS and CDR2 is YFSETQ. Trimming pared 4 bases from V and 7 bases from J, leaving 14 bases between. CDR3 size: 14 residues. CDR3 sequence: CASSPDSSVGELFF. DNA of the CDR3: TGCGCCAGCAGCCCGGACAGTTCGGTCGGGGAGCTGTTTTTT. The whole variable domain, filled in from reference TRBV5-1 and TRBJ2-2, reads KAGVTQTPRYLIKTRGQQVTLSCSPISGHRSVSWYQQTPGQGLQFLFEYFSETQRNKGNFPGRFSGRQFSNSRSEMNVSTLELGDSALYLCASSPDSSVGELFFGEGSRLTVL.

CDR3 in DNA: TGTGCCAGCAGCAGGCGGGGGGGGTACAATGAGCAGTTCTTC. Its protein product is CASSRRGGYNEQFF. This chain uses TRBV3-1 with TRBJ2-1, with TRBD2 identical over 9 bases. The CDR3 sequence is 14 residues long. Germline CDR1 reads LGHDT; CDR2 reads YNNKEL (reference sequence). Trimming removed 5 bases from V and 4 bases from J; junction bases left unmatched: 3.

The chain carries TRBV4-1 and TRBJ1-1, with D perhaps TRBD1 (5 bases). The CDR3 sequence is 15 residues long. CDR1 and CDR2 (germline): MGHRA, YSYEKL. V was shortened by 1 base and J by 0 bases, with 9 bases between the two germline ends. CDR3: CASSQARDLNTEAFF. As DNA, the CDR3 is TGCGCCAGCAGCCAAGCGAGGGACCTGAACACTGAAGCTTTCTTT.

This clonotype has just a few counts. V gene TRBV5-1 combines with J gene TRBJ1-1; D may be TRBD1 (5 bases). Trimming pared 3 bases from V and 2 bases from J, leaving 20 bases between. Germline CDR1 reads SGHRS; CDR2 reads YFSETQ. This CDR3 comprises 17 residues. CDR3 sequence reads: CASSSTLIGGGNTEAFF. CDR3 nucleotide sequence: TGCGCCAGCAGCTCAACCCTAATCGGGGGGGGAAACACTGAAGCTTTCTTT.

The chain carries TRBV5-1 and TRBJ2-3; tentative D call: TRBD1 (6 bases). Looked up from germline, CDR1 is SGHRS and CDR2 is YFSETQ. The CDR3 totals 14 residues. V was pared by 4 bases and J by 5 bases, with 14 bases between. The CDR3 spells CASSPRSQGDTQYF. In DNA form, the CDR3 reads TGCGCCAGCAGCCCGAGATCACAGGGAGATACGCAGTATTTT.

This clonotype was detected a few times. The genes are TRBV20-1 and TRBJ1-1, with D possibly being TRBD1 (5 bases). The CDR3 spans 14 residues. Germline V gene data show CDR1 as DFQATT and CDR2 as SNEGSKA (reference sequence). V was cut by 0 bases and J by 5 bases, with 13 bases left in between. The chain's CDR3 is CSARDWSGPTEAFF. The CDR3 nucleotides read TGCAGTGCTAGAGACTGGTCGGGACCTACTGAAGCTTTCTTT.

This clonotype was seen a handful of times. The rearrangement joins TRBV15 to TRBJ2-7; tentatively, D is TRBD1 (6 bases). The CDR3 sequence is 13 residues long. The V end lost 2 bases, the J end lost 5 bases, and 10 bases lay between the germline ends. The V gene's germline CDR1 is LNHNV and CDR2 YYDKDF (reference sequence). CDR3 DNA sequence: TGTGCCACCAGCAGATTACAGGGAAACGAGCAGTACTTC. It is translated as CATSRLQGNEQYF.

This clonotype has a handful of counts. The rearrangement joins TRBV27 to TRBJ1-1, with 9 bases matching TRBD1. This CDR3 is 16 amino acids long. Germline CDR1 reads MNHEY; CDR2 reads SMNVEV (reference sequence). The V segment lost 6 bases and the J segment 0 bases; nucleotides outside the gene matches: 8. The CDR3 is CASSLLGTGLNTEAFF. CDR3 DNA: TGTGCCAGCAGCCTATTGGGGACAGGGTTGAACACTGAAGCTTTCTTT.

The rearrangement uses TRBV30 and TRBJ2-7; TRBD1 matches 10 bases. The germline gives CDR1 GTSNPN, CDR2 SVGIG (reference sequence). The CDR3 extends over 13 amino acids. The V gene end was trimmed by 4 bases and the J gene end by 5 bases; junction bases not matched to a gene: 5. Written as DNA, the CDR3 is TGTGCCTGGAAAGGGACAGGGGTCCACGAGCAGTACTTC. Protein product: CAWKGTGVHEQYF.

V gene TRBV7-9 combines with J gene TRBJ1-1; D call uncertain. This CDR3 is built from 16 residues. Between the trimmed V and J ends, which lost 2 bases and 0 bases, there was a span of 13 bases. The V gene's germline CDR1 is SEHNR and CDR2 FQNEAQ (reference sequence). CDR3 amino acids: CASSLLVVSMNTEAFF. The DNA of the CDR3 is TGTGCCAGCAGCTTACTTGTGGTAAGCATGAACACTGAAGCTTTCTTT.

This clonotype was recorded many times. The rearrangement uses TRBV23-1 and TRBJ2-5; no definite D call. TRBV23-1 is filed as an ORF, its function uncertain. Trimming removed 3 bases at V and 0 bases at J, with 17 bases between. The CDR3 extends over 17 amino acids. As DNA, the CDR3 is TGCGCCAGCAGTCACAACCAAGATTATCGGTACCAAGAGACCCAGTACTTC. It specifies CASSHNQDYRYQETQYF.

The table lists this clonotype with a few counts. The chain joins TRBV7-3 to TRBJ2-1; 8 bases match TRBD2. There are 16 residues in the CDR3. Per the germline V gene, CDR1 is SGHTA and CDR2 is FQGTGA. Trimming cost V 4 bases and J 6 bases; bases outside gene matches: 11. The CDR3 DNA sequence: TGTGCCAGCAGCTCTCAGTCCGGACTAGCCCTCAATGAGCAGTTCTTC. This sequence encodes CASSSQSGLALNEQFF.

J is TRBJ2-2 and V is TRBV5-1; 10 nucleotides align to TRBD2. The CDR3 runs 15 residues. Trimming took 1 base from V and 6 from J; bases not matched to a gene: 3. Germline loops: CDR1 SGHRS, CDR2 YFSETQ. The CDR3 nucleotides read TGCGCCAGCAGCTTGACTAGCGGGACGGCCGGGGAGCTGTTTTTT. Translated: CASSLTSGTAGELFF. Full variable domain (outside the CDR3, taken from reference TRBV5-1 and TRBJ2-2): KAGVTQTPRYLIKTRGQQVTLSCSPISGHRSVSWYQQTPGQGLQFLFEYFSETQRNKGNFPGRFSGRQFSNSRSEMNVSTLELGDSALYLCASSLTSGTAGELFFGEGSRLTVL.

The rearrangement links TRBV12-3 or TRBV12-4 to TRBJ2-7; the D call may be TRBD1 or TRBD2 (6 bases each). Trimming left V 3 bases short and J 6 bases short, with 15 bases between. The CDR3 is 14 residues long. CDR3 DNA: TGTGCCAGCAGTTTTTACGGGGGCCAAGGCGAGCAGTACTTC. It encodes CASSFYGGQGEQYF.

V usage is TRBV7-9 and J usage is TRBJ2-1; 9 nucleotides agree with TRBD1. The CDR3 is 15 residues long. Losses at the gene ends were 2 bases for V and 8 bases for J; bases not matched to a gene: 7. Germline V gives CDR1 SEHNR, CDR2 FQNEAQ (reference sequence). The CDR3 is CASSLWDRVPDEQFF. As DNA, the CDR3 is TGTGCCAGCAGCTTATGGGACAGGGTCCCCGATGAGCAGTTCTTC. The entire variable domain, with the rest obtained from reference TRBV7-9 and TRBJ2-1, is as follows: DTGVSQNPRHKITKRGQNVTFRCDPISEHNRLYWYRQTLGQGPEFLTYFQNEAQLEKSRLLSDRFSAERPKGSFSTLEIQRTEQGDSAMYLCASSLWDRVPDEQFFGPGTRLTVL.

A few counts support this clonotype. In nucleotides, the CDR3 is TGCGCCAGCAGCCGAGGGGGAGGGACTAGCGGACCTAGCACAGATACGCAGTATTTT. This translates into CASSRGGGTSGPSTDTQYF. The chain is built from TRBV4-3 and TRBJ2-3; 11 bases map to TRBD2. Trimming cost V 4 bases and J 0 bases; bases outside gene matches: 12. This CDR3 has 19 amino acids. Per germline, CDR1 LGHNA and CDR2 YSLEER.

This clonotype has only a few counts. V gene TRBV5-1 combines with J gene TRBJ2-2; TRBD1 might be the D (5 bases). V lost 1 base to trimming and J lost 0 bases, with 10 bases between them. This CDR3 comprises 16 residues. Germline CDR1 is SGHRS and CDR2 is YFSETQ. This chain's CDR3 is CASSLTGPANTGELFF. CDR3 sequence (DNA): TGCGCCAGCAGCTTGACAGGACCCGCGAACACCGGGGAGCTGTTTTTT.

The gene calls are TRBV7-6 and TRBJ1-2, with unresolved D. The length of the CDR3 is 13 residues. Germline CDR1 SGHVS, CDR2 FNYEAQ. V lost 3 bases, J lost 9 bases, and 14 bases lay in between. The CDR3 here is CASSLWAPDSYTF. In DNA form, the CDR3 reads TGTGCCAGCAGCTTGTGGGCCCCCGATAGCTACACCTTC.

The V gene is TRBV12-5, the J gene TRBJ2-1; 7 nucleotides align to TRBD2. The CDR3 runs 15 residues. Germline CDR1 is LGHNT and CDR2 is FRNRAP. Trimming cost V 6 bases and J 6 bases; bases outside gene matches: 11. The CDR3 DNA sequence: TGTGCTAGTGGCCCCTTGGGGGGGTCCCTCAATGAGCAGTTCTTC. Its translation: CASGPLGGSLNEQFF.

This clonotype was counted between two and nine times. The V call is TRBV7-9, the J call TRBJ2-7; 8 nucleotides align to TRBD1. There are 17 residues in the CDR3. CDR1 and CDR2 from the germline V gene are SEHNR and FQNEAQ (reference sequence). The V gene end was trimmed by 5 bases and the J gene end by 5 bases; junction bases not matched to a gene: 17. CDR3 nucleotides: TGTGCCAGCAGCCCTCAGTTCGGGAGACAGGGGTCCCACGAGCAGTACTTC. This codes for CASSPQFGRQGSHEQYF.

Concerning this clonotype: It is likely a read error, because the conserved phenylalanine at the end of the CDR3 is missing. This sequence joins TRBV27 and TRBJ1-2; 7 bases agree with TRBD1. This CDR3 region has 14 residues. The V segment lost 4 bases and the J segment 0 bases; nucleotides outside the gene matches: 2. Germline-derived CDR1 and CDR2 are MNHEY and SMNVEV (reference sequence). DNA of the CDR3: TGTGCCAGCAGTTCAACAGGGGCTAACTATGGCTACACCTTA. Its translation: CASSSTGANYGYTL.

This clonotype was picked up a small number of times. V and J are TRBV4-2 and TRBJ2-7; TRBD1 agrees at 7 bases. J gave up 3 bases and V 0 bases, and 14 bases lay outside the gene matches. The germline gives CDR1 LGHNA, CDR2 YNFKEQ. This CDR3 region has 18 residues. The CDR3 DNA follows: TGTGCCAGCAGCCAAGATATGGAGGACAGGACGAGTAGCTACGAGCAGTACTTC. This sequence encodes CASSQDMEDRTSSYEQYF.